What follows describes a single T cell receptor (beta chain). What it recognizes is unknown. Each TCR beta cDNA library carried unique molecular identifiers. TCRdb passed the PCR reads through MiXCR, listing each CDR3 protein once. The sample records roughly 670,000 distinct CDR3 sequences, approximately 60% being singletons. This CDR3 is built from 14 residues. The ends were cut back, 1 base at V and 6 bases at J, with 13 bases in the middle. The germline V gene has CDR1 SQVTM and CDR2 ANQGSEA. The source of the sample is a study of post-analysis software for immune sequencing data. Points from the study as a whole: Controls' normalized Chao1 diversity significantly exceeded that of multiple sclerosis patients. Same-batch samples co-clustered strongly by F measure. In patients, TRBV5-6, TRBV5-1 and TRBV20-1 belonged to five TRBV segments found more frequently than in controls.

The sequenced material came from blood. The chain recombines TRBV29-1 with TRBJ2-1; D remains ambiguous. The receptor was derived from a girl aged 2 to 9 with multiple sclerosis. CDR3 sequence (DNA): TGCAGCGTTGAAGCAGGTGAGAGGATCAATGAGCAGTTCTTC. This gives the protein CSVEAGERINEQFF.